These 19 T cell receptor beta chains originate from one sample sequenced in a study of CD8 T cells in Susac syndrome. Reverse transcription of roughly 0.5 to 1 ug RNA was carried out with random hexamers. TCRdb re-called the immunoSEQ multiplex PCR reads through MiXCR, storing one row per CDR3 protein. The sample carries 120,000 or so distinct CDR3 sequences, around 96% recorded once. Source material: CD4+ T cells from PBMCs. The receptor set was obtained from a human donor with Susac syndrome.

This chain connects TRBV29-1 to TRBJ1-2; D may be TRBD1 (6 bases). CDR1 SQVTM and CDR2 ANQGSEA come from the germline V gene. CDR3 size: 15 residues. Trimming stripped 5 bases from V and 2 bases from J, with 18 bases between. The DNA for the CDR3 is TGCAGCGTTAGCGGAAGGGGGAATAGGAACTATGGCTACACCTTC. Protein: CSVSGRGNRNYGYTF.

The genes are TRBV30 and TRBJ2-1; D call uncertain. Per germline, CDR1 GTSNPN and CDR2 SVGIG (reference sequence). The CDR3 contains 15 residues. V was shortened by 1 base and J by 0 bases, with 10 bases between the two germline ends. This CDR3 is CAWSGSAYSYNEQFF. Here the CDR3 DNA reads TGTGCCTGGAGTGGCAGTGCTTACTCCTACAATGAGCAGTTCTTC.

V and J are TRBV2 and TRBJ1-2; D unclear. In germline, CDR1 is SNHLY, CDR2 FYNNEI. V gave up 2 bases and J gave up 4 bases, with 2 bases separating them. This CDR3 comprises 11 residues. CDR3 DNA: TGTGCCAGCAGTGAAATCTATGGCTACACCTTC. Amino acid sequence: CASSEIYGYTF. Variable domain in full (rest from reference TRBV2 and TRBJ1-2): EPEVTQTPSHQVTQMGQEVILRCVPISNHLYFYWYRQILGQKVEFLVSFYNNEISEKSEIFDDQFSVERPDGSNFTLKIRSTKLEDSAMYFCASSEIYGYTFGSGTRLTVV.

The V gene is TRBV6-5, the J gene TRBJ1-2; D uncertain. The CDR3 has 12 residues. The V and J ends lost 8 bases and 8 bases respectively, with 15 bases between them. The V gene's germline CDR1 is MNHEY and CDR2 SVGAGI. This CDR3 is CASRPTTGGYTF. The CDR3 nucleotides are TGTGCCAGCCGCCCCACGACGGGAGGCTACACCTTC.

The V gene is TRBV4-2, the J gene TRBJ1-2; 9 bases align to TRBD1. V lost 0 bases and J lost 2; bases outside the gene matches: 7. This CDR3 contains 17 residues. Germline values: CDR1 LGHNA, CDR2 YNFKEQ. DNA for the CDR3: TGTGCCAGCAGCCAAGATTGGCGACAGGGGGGGAACTATGGCTACACCTTC. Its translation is CASSQDWRQGGNYGYTF.

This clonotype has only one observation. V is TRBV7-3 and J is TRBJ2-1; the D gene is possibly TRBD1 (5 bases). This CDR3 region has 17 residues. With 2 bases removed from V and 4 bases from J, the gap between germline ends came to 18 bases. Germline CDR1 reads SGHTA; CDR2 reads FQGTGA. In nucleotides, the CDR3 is TGTGCCAGCAGCTTAGGCCCCGCGCAGGGTAGTTACAATGAGCAGTTCTTC. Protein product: CASSLGPAQGSYNEQFF.

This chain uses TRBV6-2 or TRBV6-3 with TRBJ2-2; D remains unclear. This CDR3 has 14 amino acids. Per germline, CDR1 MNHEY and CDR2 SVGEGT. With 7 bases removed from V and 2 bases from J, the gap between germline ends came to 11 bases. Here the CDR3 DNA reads TGTGCCAGCACCTTGAACATTAACACCGGGGAGCTGTTTTTT. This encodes CASTLNINTGELFF.

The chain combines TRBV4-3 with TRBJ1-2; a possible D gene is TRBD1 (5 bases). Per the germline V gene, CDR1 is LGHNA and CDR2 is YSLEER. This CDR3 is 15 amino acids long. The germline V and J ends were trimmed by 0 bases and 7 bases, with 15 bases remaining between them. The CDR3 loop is CASSQDMAGTIGYTF. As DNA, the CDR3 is TGCGCCAGCAGCCAAGACATGGCAGGGACTATTGGCTACACCTTC.

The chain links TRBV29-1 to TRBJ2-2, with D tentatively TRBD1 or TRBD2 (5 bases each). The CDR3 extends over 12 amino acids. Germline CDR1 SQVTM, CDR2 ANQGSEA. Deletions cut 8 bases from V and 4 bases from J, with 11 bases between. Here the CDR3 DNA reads TGCAGCATCCGGGACGGCACCGGGGAGCTGTTTTTT. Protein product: CSIRDGTGELFF.

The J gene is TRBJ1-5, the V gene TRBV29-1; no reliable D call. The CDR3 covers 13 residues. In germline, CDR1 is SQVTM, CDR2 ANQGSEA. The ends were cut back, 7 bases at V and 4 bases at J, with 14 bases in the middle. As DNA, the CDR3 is TGCAGCGCCGGAGACATCTATAATCAGCCCCAGCATTTT. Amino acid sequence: CSAGDIYNQPQHF.

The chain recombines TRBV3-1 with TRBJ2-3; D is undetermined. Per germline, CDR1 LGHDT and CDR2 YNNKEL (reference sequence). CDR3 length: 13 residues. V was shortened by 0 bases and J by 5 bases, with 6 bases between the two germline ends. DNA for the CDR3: TGTGCCAGCAGCCAAGATCCGAAAGATACGCAGTATTTT. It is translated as CASSQDPKDTQYF.

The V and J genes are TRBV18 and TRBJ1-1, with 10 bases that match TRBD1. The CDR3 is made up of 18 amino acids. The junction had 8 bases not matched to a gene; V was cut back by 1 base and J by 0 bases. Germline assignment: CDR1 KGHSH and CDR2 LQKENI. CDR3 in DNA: TGTGCCAGCTCACCACAGAGGACAGGGGGTGCCATGAACACTGAAGCTTTCTTT. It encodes CASSPQRTGGAMNTEAFF.

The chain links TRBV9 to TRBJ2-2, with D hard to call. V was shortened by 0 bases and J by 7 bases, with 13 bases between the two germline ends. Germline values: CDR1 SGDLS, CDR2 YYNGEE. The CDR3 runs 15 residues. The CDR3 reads CASSVDSPRSGELFF. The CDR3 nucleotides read TGTGCCAGCAGCGTAGATTCCCCCCGGAGCGGGGAGCTGTTTTTT.

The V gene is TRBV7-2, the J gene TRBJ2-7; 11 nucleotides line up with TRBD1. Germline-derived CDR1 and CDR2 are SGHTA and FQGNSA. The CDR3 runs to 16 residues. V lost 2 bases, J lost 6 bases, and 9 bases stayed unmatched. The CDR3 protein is CASSLRDGQGAGEQYF. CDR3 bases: TGTGCCAGCAGCTTACGGGATGGACAGGGGGCCGGCGAGCAGTACTTC.

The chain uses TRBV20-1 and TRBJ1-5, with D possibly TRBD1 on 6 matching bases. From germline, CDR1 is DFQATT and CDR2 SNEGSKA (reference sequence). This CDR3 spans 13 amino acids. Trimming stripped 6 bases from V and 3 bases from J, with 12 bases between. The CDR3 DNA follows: TGCAGTGCAAAGGACAGCTCCAATCAGCCCCAGCATTTT. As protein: CSAKDSSNQPQHF.

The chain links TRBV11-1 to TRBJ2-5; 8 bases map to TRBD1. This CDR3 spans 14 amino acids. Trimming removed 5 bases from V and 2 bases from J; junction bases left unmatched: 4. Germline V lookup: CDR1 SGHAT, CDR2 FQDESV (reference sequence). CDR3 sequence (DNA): TGTGCCAGCAGCAGACAGGGGAGGCAAGAGACCCAGTACTTC. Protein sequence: CASSRQGRQETQYF.

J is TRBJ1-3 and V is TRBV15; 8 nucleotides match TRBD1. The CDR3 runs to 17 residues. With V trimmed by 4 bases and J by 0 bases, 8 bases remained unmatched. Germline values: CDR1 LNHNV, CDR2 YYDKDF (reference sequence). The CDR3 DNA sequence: TGTGCCACCAGCATTGGGGACAGGATGCTCTCTGGAAACACCATATATTTT. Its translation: CATSIGDRMLSGNTIYF.

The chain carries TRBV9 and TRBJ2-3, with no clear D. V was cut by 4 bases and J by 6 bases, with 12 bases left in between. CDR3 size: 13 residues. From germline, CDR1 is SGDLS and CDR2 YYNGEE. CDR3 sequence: CASSSQPRDTQYF. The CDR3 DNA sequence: TGTGCCAGCAGCTCCCAGCCCCGGGATACGCAGTATTTT.

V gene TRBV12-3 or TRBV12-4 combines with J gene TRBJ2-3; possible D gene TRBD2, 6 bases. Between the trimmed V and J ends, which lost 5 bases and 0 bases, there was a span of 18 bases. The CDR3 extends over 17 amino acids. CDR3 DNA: TGTGCCAGCAGTCCCGGGACTTGGTTTTCTAGCACAGATACGCAGTATTTT. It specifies CASSPGTWFSSTDTQYF.